This T cell receptor beta chain was sequenced for a study of shared clonotypes between healthy human individuals. Across the whole study: Used for every donor were three CD4 naive, three CD4 memory, two CD8 naive and one CD8 memory plate.

General study findings and limits: Estimated richness was generally greater in naive than memory subsets. The study sampled only blood, and tissue repertoires likely differ.

The germline gives CDR1 SGDLS, CDR2 YYNGEE. Between the trimmed V and J ends, which lost 3 bases and 1 base, there was a span of 10 bases. There are 14 residues in the CDR3. On this clone: Its antigen is unknown.

Several immunoSEQ plates received, in even portions, the genomic DNA of each subset. Method: immunoSEQ multiplex PCR; TCRdb's copy keeps in-frame clones and lacks some. The sample holds about 1.1 million clones; roughly 80% are singletons and the top ten take 0.85% to 1%. Material: memory CD4+ T cells from PBMCs. The subset was: CD45RA-negative fraction. The chain carries TRBV9 and TRBJ1-1; D unresolved. The TCR originated in a man aged 18 to 29 in good health. Some clones in this sample may be carry-over from other donors' samples. CDR3 sequence reads: CASSALGPNTEAFF. The CDR3 DNA reads as TGTGCCAGCAGCGCGCTGGGCCCGAACACTGAAGCTTTCTTT. Full variable domain (outside the CDR3, taken from reference TRBV9 and TRBJ1-1): DSGVTQTPKHLITATGQRVTLRCSPRSGDLSVYWYQQSLDQGLQFLIQYYNGEERAKGNILERFSAQQFPDLHSELNLSSLELGDSALYFCASSALGPNTEAFFGQGTRLTVV.